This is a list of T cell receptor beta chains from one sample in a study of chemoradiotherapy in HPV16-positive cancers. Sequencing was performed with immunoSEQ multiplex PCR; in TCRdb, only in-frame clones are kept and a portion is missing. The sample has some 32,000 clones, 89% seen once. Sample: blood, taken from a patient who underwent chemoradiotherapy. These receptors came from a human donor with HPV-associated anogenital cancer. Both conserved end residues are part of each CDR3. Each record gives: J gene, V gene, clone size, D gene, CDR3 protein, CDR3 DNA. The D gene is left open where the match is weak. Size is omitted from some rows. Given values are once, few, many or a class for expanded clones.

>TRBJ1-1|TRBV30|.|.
CAWSGGERTEAFF
TGTGCCTGGAGTGGGGGGGAGAGAACTGAAGCTTTCTTT
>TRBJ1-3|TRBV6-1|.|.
CASSRDGYSGNTIYF
TGTGCCAGCAGCAGAGACGGATACTCTGGAAACACCATATATTTT
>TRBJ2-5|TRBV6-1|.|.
CASSGGSQETQYF
TGTGCCAGCAGTGGGGGCAGTCAAGAGACCCAGTACTTC
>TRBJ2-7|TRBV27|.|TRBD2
CASKITRGTSGNPDEQYF
TGTGCCAGCAAGATTACTAGGGGGACTAGCGGGAATCCAGACGAGCAGTACTTC
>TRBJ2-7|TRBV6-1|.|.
CASTMGQGPYEQYF
TGTGCCAGCACGATGGGGCAGGGGCCCTACGAGCAGTACTTC
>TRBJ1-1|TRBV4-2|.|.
CASSHDSGVGGEAFF
TGTGCCAGCAGCCACGACAGTGGGGTAGGCGGTGAAGCTTTCTTT
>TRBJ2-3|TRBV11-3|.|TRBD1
CASSLDSGQGSTDTQYF
TGTGCCAGCAGCTTAGATAGCGGACAGGGGTCGACAGATACGCAGTATTTT
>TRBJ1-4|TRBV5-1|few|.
CASSPQPAGLNEKLFF
TGCGCCAGCAGCCCACAGCCGGCAGGCCTTAATGAAAAACTGTTTTTT
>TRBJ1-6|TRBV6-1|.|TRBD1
CASSAGQTFNSPLHF
TGTGCCAGCAGTGCGGGACAGACTTTTAATTCACCCCTCCACTTT
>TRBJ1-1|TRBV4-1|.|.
CASSQDRGLNTEAFF
TGCGCCAGCAGCCAAGATAGGGGTTTGAACACTGAAGCTTTCTTT
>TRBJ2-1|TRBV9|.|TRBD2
CASSVEASGRGGNEQFF
TGTGCCAGCAGCGTAGAAGCTAGCGGGAGAGGTGGCAATGAGCAGTTCTTC
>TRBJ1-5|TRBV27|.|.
CASSLFGRVGNQPQHF
TGTGCCAGCAGTTTATTCGGCAGGGTGGGCAATCAGCCCCAGCATTTT
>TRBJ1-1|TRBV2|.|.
CASREFREAFF
TGTGCCAGCAGGGAATTTAGGGAAGCTTTCTTT
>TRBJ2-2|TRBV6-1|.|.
CASSESTAIVGGELFF
TGTGCCAGCAGTGAATCGACGGCGATAGTGGGCGGGGAGCTGTTTTTT
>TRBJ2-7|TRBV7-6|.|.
CAGSLSQGPSYEQYF
TGTGCCGGCAGCTTGAGTCAGGGGCCCTCCTACGAGCAGTACTTC
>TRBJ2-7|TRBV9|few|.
CASSPQGGRSYEQYF
TGTGCCAGCAGCCCCCAAGGGGGACGCTCCTACGAGCAGTACTTC
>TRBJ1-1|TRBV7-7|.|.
CASSSTQGTEAFF
TGTGCCAGCAGCTCAACCCAGGGGACTGAAGCTTTCTTT
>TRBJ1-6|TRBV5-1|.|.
CASRPTDGANSPLHF
TGCGCCAGCAGACCAACCGACGGGGCAAATTCACCCCTCCACTTT
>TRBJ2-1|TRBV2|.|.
CASRQGAHNEQFF
TGTGCCAGCAGGCAGGGTGCCCACAATGAGCAGTTCTTC
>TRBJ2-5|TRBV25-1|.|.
CASLGETQYF
TGTGCCAGCCTGGGGGAGACCCAGTACTTC
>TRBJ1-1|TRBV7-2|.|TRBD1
CASSDRGFDDTEAFF
TGTGCCAGCAGCGACAGGGGTTTTGATGACACTGAAGCTTTCTTT
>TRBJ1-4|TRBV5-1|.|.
CASSLGATNEKLFF
TGCGCCAGCAGCTTGGGAGCAACTAATGAAAAACTGTTTTTT
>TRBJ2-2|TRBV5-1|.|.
CASSYGTGSTGELFF
TGCGCCAGCAGTTATGGTACGGGATCAACCGGGGAGCTGTTTTTT
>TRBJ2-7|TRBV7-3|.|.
CASSKGSSYEQYF
TGTGCCAGCAGCAAGGGCAGCTCCTACGAGCAGTACTTC
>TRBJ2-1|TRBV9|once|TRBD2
CASSLSLADYNEQFF
TGTGCCAGCAGCCTCAGCCTAGCGGACTACAATGAGCAGTTCTTC
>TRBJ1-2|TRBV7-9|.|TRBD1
CASSKGQLPPNYGYTF
TGTGCCAGCAGCAAGGGACAGCTCCCCCCCAACTATGGCTACACCTTC
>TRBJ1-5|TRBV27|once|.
CASSFREDQPQHF
TGTGCCAGCAGTTTCCGTGAGGATCAGCCCCAGCATTTT
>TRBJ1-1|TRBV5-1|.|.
CASSLDADNTEAFF
TGCGCCAGCAGCTTGGATGCAGACAACACTGAAGCTTTCTTT
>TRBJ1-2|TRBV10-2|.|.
CASSEGGSYGYTF
TGCGCCAGCAGTGAGGGCGGCTCCTATGGCTACACCTTC
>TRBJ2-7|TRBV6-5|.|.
CASSYQGGGPYEQYF
TGTGCCAGCAGTTACCAGGGAGGGGGACCCTACGAGCAGTACTTC
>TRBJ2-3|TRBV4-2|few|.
CASSQDRVASGAYF
.
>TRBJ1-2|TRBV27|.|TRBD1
CASSFHRGGNYGYTF
TGTGCCAGCAGTTTCCACAGGGGTGGGAACTATGGCTACACCTTC
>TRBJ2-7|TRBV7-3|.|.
CASSLEPGHALGSSYEQYF
TGTGCCAGCAGCTTAGAGCCTGGACACGCTTTAGGCAGCTCCTACGAGCAGTACTTC
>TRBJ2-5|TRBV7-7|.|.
CASSQQKQGETQYF
TGTGCCAGCAGCCAACAGAAACAAGGGGAGACCCAGTACTTC
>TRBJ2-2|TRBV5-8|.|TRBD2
CASSPSGGPTGELFF
TGTGCCAGCAGCCCGTCGGGAGGGCCCACCGGGGAGCTGTTTTTT
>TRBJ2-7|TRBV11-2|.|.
CASSLTGSSYEQYF
TGTGCCAGCAGCTTAACCGGGAGCTCCTACGAGCAGTACTTC
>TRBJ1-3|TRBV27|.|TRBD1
CASSLGTGPSSGNTIYF
TGTGCCAGCAGTTTGGGGACAGGACCTAGCTCTGGAAACACCATATATTTT
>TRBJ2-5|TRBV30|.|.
CAWSPRETQYF
TGTGCCTGGAGCCCCCGAGAGACCCAGTACTTC
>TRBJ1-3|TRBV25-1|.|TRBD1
CASSASGGLGNTIYF
TGTGCCAGCAGTGCCTCAGGGGGCCTCGGAAACACCATATATTTT
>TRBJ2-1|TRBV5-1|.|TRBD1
CASSIGQGVSSYNEQFF
TGCGCCAGCAGCATCGGACAGGGCGTTAGCTCCTACAATGAGCAGTTCTTC
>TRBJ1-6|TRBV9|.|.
CASSPSGDSPLHF
TGTGCCAGCAGCCCTTCAGGGGATTCACCCCTCCACTTT
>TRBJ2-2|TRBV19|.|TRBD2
CASSLGGRAIGELFF
TGTGCCAGTAGCCTCGGCGGGAGGGCCATCGGGGAGCTGTTTTTT
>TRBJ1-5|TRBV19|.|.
CASSPGHPPQHF
TGTGCCAGTTCTCCGGGACACCCGCCCCAGCATTTT
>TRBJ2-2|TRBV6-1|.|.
CASSEPGANTGELFF
TGTGCCAGCAGTGAACCAGGGGCGAACACCGGGGAGCTGTTTTTT
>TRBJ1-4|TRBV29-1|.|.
CSVGQLGEKLFF
TGCAGCGTTGGGCAGTTGGGCGAAAAACTGTTTTTT